This T cell receptor beta chain came from a study of blood T cell repertoires in COVID-19 (dated by TCRdb to 2018 to 2021). Regarding the study in general: Samples covering the acute and convalescent phases of COVID-19 were provided by collaborators in the United States, Italy and Spain. Subjects who had been exposed to COVID-19, were actively infected with it, or had recovered from it provided the deeply sampled blood TCRbeta repertoires that made up the dataset. Samples were obtained from the ongoing ImmuneRACE study (first 160 participants) and from about 1,300 subjects provided by 6 global collaborators. The sample metadata nearly always contained a de-identified subject ID, COVID-19 status, age in years and sex. The prospective study material was composed of cDNA or gDNA derived from T cells, B-cell-depleted T cells, or PBMCs. HLA class I and class II types, where available, came from metadata supplied by the sample provider rather than from assay-based typing. The repertoires were released in a freely available public database meant as a resource for research on the immune response to SARS-CoV-2. The full study reports these points: How much clinical and demographic metadata was included differed by source and by participant, and the metadata was provided uncurated.

The immunoSEQ Assay, a bias-controlled multiplex PCR, was used to amplify TCRbeta CDR3 regions from genomic DNA. The authors' analysis ran thus. Nucleated cell counts per sample were estimated from amplification of reference gene primers within the assay. To quantify the absolute abundance of each unique TCRbeta CDR3 rearrangement, sequence reads were collapsed and filtered. For each sample, productive Simpson clonality was calculated by taking the square root of Simpson's diversity index across productive rearrangements. This is the immuneACCESS table as TCRdb keeps it, with only in-frame sequences that have V and J called. A part of the clones is gone; compared with another copy, unresolved V genes explain less than half, and the rest is unexplained. The V and J calls and clone size come from that table; D and trimming were worked out from the DNA. The sample contains 310,000 or so clones, around 85% of them found a single time. The ten largest clonotypes hold about 1.9% of the sample.

The junction shows trimming of 2 bases on V and 6 bases on J, plus 20 bases between the germline ends. The germline V gene (reference sequence) sets CDR1 to SEHNR and CDR2 to FQNEAQ. The CDR3 numbers 16 residues from cysteine through phenylalanine. Only the CDR3 portion is preserved as DNA: 48 bases, with reading frame beginning at the first base. Samples from volunteer blood donors who had recovered from COVID-19 were contributed by a second Seattle source. Each collaborating institution followed its own protocols to collect whole blood in K2EDTA tubes. Collaborator samples were shipped for TCRbeta analysis as frozen whole blood, isolated PBMCs, or DNA extracted from either sample type. This clone was counted only a few times. What this receptor recognizes is not known. Per-base qualities were not stored, and no clone one base away is much larger.

The TCR was taken from a woman in her 30s who had recovered from COVID-19. Material: peripheral blood. The sequence is built from TRBV7-9 and TRBJ2-7; 6 matching bases give a weak D call of TRBD2. CDR3 loop: CASSLSHMEGGGEQYF. The DNA reads TGTGCCAGCAGCTTAAGTCACATGGAGGGAGGAGGCGAGCAGTACTTC.